This T cell receptor beta chain appears in the sequencing data of a study of technical replicates of blood from a handful of donors. The germline gives CDR1 MNHEY, CDR2 SMNVEV (reference sequence). This CDR3 has 14 amino acids. V lost 6 bases to trimming and J lost 0 bases, with 12 bases between them. Method: immunoSEQ multiplex PCR; TCRdb's copy keeps in-frame clones and lacks some. The data hold approximately 90,000 clones, with 95% observed a single time. The sequence derives from a human donor in good health. The sequenced sample was T cells isolated from PBMCs. This chain joins TRBV27 and TRBJ2-7, with D perhaps TRBD1 (6 bases). In DNA form, the CDR3 reads TGTGCCAGCAGCCAGACAGGTTTCTCCTACGAGCAGTACTTC. Translating it yields CASSQTGFSYEQYF.